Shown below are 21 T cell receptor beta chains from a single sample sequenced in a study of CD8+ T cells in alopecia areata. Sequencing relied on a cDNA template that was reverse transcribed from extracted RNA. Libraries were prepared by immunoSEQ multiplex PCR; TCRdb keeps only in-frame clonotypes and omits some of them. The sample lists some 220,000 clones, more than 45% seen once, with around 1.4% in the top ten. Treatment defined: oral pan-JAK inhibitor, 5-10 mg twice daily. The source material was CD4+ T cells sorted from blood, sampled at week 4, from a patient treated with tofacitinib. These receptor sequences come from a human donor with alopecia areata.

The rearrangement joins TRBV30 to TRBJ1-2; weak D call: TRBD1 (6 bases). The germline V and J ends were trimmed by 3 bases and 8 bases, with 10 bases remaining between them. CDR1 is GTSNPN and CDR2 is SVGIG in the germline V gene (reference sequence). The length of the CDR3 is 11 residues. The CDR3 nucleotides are TGTGCCTGGAGGGGACATGTGGGCTACACCTTC. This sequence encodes CAWRGHVGYTF.

DNA of the CDR3: TGTGCCTGGAGTTCCGGGTTGGATCAGCCCCAGCATTTT. As protein: CAWSSGLDQPQHF. The rearrangement uses TRBV30 and TRBJ1-5, with unresolved D. The V gene lost 2 bases and the J gene lost 5 bases, with 10 bases spanning the gap. This CDR3 contains 13 residues. The germline CDR1 and CDR2 sequences are GTSNPN and SVGIG (reference sequence).

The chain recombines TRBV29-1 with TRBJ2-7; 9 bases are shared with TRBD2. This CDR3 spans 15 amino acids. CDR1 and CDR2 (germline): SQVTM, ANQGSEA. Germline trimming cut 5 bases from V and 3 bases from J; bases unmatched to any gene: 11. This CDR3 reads CSVTLSGGGLYEQYF. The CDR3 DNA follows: TGCAGCGTTACGCTTAGCGGGGGCGGACTCTACGAGCAGTACTTC.

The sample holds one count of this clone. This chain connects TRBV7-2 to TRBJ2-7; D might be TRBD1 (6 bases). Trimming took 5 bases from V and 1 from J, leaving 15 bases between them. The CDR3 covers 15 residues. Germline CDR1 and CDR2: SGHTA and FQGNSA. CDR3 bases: TGTGCCAGCAGCCCCCAGGGGTACCTGTCCTACGAGCAGTACTTC. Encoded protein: CASSPQGYLSYEQYF.

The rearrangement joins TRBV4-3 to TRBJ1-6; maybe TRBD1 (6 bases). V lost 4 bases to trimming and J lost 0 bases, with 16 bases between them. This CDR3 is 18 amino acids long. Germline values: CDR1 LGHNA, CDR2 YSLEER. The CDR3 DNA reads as TGCGCCAGCAGCCTCATCACAGGGTTTAGCTCCTATAATTCACCCCTCCACTTT. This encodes CASSLITGFSSYNSPLHF.

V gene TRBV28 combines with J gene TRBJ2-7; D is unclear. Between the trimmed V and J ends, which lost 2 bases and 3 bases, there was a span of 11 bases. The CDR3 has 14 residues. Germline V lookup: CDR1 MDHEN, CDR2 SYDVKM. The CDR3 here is CASSLLGSVYEQYF. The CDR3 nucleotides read TGTGCCAGCAGTTTACTAGGCAGTGTCTACGAGCAGTACTTC.

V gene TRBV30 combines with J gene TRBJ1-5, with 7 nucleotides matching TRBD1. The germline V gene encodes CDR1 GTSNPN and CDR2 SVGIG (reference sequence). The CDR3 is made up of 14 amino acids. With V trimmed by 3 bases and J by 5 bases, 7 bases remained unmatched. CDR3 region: CAWSDRVLHQPQHF. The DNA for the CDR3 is TGTGCCTGGAGCGACAGGGTGTTACATCAGCCCCAGCATTTT. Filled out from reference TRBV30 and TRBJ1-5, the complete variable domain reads SQTIHQWPATLVQPVGSPLSLECTVEGTSNPNLYWYRQAAGRGLQLLFYSVGIGQISSEVPQNLSASRPQDRQFILSSKKLLLSDSGFYLCAWSDRVLHQPQHFGDGTRLSIL.

The CDR3 DNA follows: TGTGCCAGCAGCGTAGCTGGGTCCTTGGGGACTGAAGCTTTCTTT. Translating it yields CASSVAGSLGTEAFF. The chain links TRBV9 to TRBJ1-1; the D is unclear. The V end lost 0 bases, the J end lost 5 bases, and 14 bases lay between the germline ends. This CDR3 has 15 amino acids. Germline lookup yields CDR1 SGDLS and CDR2 YYNGEE.

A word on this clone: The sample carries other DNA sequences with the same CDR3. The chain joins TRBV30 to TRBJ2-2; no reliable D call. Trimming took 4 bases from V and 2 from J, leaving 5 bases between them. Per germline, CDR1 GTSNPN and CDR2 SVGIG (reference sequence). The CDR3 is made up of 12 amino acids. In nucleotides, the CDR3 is TGTGCCTGGACGGCAAACACCGGGGAGCTGTTTTTT. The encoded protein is CAWTANTGELFF.

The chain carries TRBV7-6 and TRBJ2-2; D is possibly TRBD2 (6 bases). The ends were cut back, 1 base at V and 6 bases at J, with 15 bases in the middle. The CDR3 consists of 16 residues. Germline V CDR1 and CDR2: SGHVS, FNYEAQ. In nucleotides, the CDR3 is TGTGCCAGCAGCTTAGGGAGGGGCCCCGGAGCCGGGGAGCTGTTTTTT. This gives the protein CASSLGRGPGAGELFF. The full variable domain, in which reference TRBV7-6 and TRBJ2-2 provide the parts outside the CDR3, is GAGVSQSPRYKVTKRGQDVALRCDPISGHVSLYWYRQALGQGPEFLTYFNYEAQQDKSGLPNDRFSAERPEGSISTLTIQRTEQRDSAMYRCASSLGRGPGAGELFFGEGSRLTVL.

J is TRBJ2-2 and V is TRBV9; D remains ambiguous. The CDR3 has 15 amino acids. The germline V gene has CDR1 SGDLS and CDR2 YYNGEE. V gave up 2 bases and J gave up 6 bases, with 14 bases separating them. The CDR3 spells CASSVSRSTPGELFF. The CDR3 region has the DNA TGTGCCAGCAGCGTTTCCAGGAGCACTCCCGGGGAGCTGTTTTTT.

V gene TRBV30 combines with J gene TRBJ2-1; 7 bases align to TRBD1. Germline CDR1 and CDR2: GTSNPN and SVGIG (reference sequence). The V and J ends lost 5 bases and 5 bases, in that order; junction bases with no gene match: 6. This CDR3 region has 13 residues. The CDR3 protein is CAWLDRVNNEQFF. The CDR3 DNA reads TGTGCCTGGCTAGACAGGGTGAACAATGAGCAGTTCTTC.

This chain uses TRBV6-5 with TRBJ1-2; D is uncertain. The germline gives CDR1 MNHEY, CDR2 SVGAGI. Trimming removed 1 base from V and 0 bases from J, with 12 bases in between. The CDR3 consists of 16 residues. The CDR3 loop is CASSYFGPNTNYGYTF. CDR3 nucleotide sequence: TGTGCCAGCAGTTACTTCGGCCCGAACACTAACTATGGCTACACCTTC.

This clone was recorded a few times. Here the CDR3 reads CSVGVGGMNTEAFF. The CDR3 nucleotides are TGCAGCGTTGGCGTTGGTGGGATGAACACTGAAGCTTTCTTT. The chain carries TRBV29-1 and TRBJ1-1; D is undetermined. V was shortened by 4 bases and J by 0 bases, with 12 bases between the two germline ends. This CDR3 region has 14 residues. Germline CDR1 SQVTM, CDR2 ANQGSEA.

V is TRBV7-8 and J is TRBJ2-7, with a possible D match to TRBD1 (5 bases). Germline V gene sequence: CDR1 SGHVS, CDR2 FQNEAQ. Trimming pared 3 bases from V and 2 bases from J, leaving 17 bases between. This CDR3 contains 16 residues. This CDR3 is CASSLSEQGSTYEQYF. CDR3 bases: TGTGCCAGCAGCTTGTCTGAGCAGGGATCCACCTACGAGCAGTACTTC.

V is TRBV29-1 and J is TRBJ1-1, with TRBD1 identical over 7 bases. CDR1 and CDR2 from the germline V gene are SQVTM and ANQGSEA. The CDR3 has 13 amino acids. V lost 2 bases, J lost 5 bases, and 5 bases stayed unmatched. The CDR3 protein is CSVEPGGDTEAFF. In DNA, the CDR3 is TGCAGCGTTGAACCAGGGGGTGATACTGAAGCTTTCTTT.

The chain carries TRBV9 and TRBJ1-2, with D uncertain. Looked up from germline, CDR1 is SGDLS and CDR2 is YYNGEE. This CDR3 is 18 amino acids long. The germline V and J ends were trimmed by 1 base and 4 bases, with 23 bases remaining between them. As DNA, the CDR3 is TGTGCCAGCAGCGTATCAAAATCCCTAACAGTCACGGCCTATGGCTACACCTTC. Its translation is CASSVSKSLTVTAYGYTF.

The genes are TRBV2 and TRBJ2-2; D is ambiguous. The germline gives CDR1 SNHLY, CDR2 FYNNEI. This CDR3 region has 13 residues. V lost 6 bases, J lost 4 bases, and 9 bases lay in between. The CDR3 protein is CASSVKITGELFF. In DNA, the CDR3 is TGTGCCAGCAGCGTTAAAATCACCGGGGAGCTGTTTTTT.

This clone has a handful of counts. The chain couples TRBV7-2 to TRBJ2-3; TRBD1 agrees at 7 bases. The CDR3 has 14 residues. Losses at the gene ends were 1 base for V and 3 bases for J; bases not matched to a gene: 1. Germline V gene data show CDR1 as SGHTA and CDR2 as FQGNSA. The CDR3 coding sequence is TGTGCCAGCAGCTTAGTGACAGGGACAGATACGCAGTATTTT. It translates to CASSLVTGTDTQYF.

In DNA, the CDR3 is TGCGCCAGCAGCCAAGATCGCGGTGTCGCTACAGATACGCAGTATTTT. Translating gives CASSQDRGVATDTQYF. J is TRBJ2-3 and V is TRBV4-3; D is unclear. Trimming removed 0 bases from V and 3 bases from J, with 13 bases in between. Germline V gene lookup returns CDR1 LGHNA and CDR2 YSLEER. The CDR3 spans 16 residues.

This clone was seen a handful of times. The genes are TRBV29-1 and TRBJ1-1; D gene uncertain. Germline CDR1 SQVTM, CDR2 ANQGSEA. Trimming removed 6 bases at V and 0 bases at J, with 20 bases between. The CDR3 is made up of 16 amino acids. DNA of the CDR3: TGCAGCGTCGGGAGCGACGGCCTACTTTTGAACACTGAAGCTTTCTTT. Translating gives CSVGSDGLLLNTEAFF.